This T cell receptor (beta chain) was obtained from a study of CXCR3-negative and CXCR3-positive naive CD8 T cells. Study-level background: Libraries each contributed about 1.5 +/- 0.3 million TRB reads, for some 130 million in total. Study-level findings and limits: Relative to CXCR3-negative naive cells, CXCR3-positive naive cells had more hydrophobic TRB CDR3s.

Germline loops: CDR1 SQVTM, CDR2 ANQGSEA. The CDR3 sequence is 14 residues long. Sorts that each held roughly 300,000 cells were run in triplicate for every CD8+ T cell subset. The naive CD8+ gate required CD45RO-CCR7+CD27+CD95- phenotype. Carrying UMI labels, the TRB cDNA libraries were prepared through 5' RACE. With the 5' RACE reads reprocessed, TCRdb shows one record per CDR3 protein and no DNA. Here the sample table reports 100,000 to 150,000 distinct CDR3 sequences. In regard to this clonotype: Antigen unknown.

The rearrangement links TRBV29-1 to TRBJ1-1; TCRdb gives TRBD1 as the D gene, but with no DNA this cannot be confirmed. This clonotype originated in a human donor in good health. Some clones in this sample may be carry-over from other donors' samples. The sequenced sample consisted of naive CXCR3- CD8+ T cells from blood. The sample's subset: CD45RO-CCR7+CD27+CD95- naive CD8+ T cells lacking CXCR3 (TNR3-). This chain's CDR3 is CSVLTGVPNTEAFF.